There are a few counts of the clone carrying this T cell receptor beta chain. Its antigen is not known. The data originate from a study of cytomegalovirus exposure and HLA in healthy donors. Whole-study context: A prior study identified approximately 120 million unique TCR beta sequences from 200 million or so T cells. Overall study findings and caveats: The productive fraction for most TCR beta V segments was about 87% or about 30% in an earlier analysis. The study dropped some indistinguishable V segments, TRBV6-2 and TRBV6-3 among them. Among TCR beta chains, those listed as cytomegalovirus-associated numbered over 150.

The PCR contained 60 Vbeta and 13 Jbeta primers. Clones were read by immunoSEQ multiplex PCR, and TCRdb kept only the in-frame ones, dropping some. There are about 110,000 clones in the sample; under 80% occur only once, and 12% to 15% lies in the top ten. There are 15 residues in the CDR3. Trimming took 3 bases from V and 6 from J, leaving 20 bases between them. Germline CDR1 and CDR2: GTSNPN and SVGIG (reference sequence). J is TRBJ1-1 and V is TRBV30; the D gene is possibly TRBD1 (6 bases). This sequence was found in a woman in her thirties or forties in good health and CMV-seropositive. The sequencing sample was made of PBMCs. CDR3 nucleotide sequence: TGTGCCTGGAGCAAGACCATACACAGACAGGCTGAAGCTTTCTTT. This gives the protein CAWSKTIHRQAEAFF.